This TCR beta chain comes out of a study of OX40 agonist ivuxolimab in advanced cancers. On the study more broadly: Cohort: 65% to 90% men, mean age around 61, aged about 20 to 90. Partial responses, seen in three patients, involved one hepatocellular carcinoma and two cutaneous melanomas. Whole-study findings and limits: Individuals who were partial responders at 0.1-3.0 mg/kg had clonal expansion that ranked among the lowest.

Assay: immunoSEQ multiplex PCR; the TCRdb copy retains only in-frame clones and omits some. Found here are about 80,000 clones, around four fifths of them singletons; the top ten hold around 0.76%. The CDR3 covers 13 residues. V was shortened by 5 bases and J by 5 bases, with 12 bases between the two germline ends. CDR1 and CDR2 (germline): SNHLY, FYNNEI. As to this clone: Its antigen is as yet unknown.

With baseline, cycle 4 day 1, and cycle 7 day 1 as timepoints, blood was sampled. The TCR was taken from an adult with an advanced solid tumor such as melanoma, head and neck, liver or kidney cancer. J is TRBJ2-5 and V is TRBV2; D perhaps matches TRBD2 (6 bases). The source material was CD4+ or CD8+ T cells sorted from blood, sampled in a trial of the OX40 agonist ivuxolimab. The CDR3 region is CASSIRGTETQYF. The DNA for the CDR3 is TGTGCCAGCAGTATCCGGGGGACGGAGACCCAGTACTTC.